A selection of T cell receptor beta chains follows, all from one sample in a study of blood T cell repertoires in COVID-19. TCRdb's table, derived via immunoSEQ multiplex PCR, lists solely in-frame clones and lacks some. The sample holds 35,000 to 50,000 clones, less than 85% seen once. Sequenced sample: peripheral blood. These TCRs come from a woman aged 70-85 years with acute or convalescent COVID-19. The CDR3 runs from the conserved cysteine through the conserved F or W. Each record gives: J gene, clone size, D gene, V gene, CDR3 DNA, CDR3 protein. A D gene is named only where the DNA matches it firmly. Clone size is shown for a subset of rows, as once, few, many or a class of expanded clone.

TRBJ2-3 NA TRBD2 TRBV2 TGTGCCAGCAGGGCTAGCGGGTCGGGCACAGATACGCAGTATTTT CASRASGSGTDTQYF
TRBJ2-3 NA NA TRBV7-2 TGTGCCAGCAGCCTCTTCGGGGATACGCAGTATTTT CASSLFGDTQYF
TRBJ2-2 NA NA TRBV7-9 TGTGCCAGCAGCTTACCTAGAAATCTCGGGGAGCTGTTTTTT CASSLPRNLGELFF
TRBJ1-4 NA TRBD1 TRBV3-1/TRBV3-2 TGTGCCAGCAGCCGTCTACTTATACCGGGACAGAATGAAAAACTGTTTTTT CASSRLLIPGQNEKLFF
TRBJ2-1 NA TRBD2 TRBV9 TGTGCCAGCAGCGTAGCTACCAGAGTCCCGCTCAGCGGGAGCTCCTACAATGAGCAGTTCTTC CASSVATRVPLSGSSYNEQFF
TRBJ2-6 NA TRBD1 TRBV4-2 TGTGCCAGCAGCCGCGCGACAGGGTCATTAACTGGGGCCAACGTCCTGACTTTC CASSRATGSLTGANVLTF
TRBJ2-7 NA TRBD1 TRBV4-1 TGCGCCAGCAGCCCGGCAGGACAGGGTAGAGGCGAGCAGTACTTC CASSPAGQGRGEQYF
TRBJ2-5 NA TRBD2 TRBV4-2 TGTGCCAGCAGCCTGGGACTAGCGGGAGGGGGCGGCAAAGAAGAGACCCAGTACTTC CASSLGLAGGGGKEETQYF
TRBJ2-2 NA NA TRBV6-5 TGTGCCAGCAGTAGGGGATACACCGGGGAGCTGTTTTTT CASSRGYTGELFF
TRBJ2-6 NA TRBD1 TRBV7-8 TGTGCCAGCAGGGAGTTGACAGGGGGAGGGTCTGGGGCCAACGTCCTGACTTTC CASRELTGGGSGANVLTF
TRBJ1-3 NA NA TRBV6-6 TGTGCCAGCAGTTACATATTAGCTTCTGGTGGAAACACCATATATTTT CASSYILASGGNTIYF
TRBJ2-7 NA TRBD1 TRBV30 TGTGCCTGGAGTTCCCCCCGACAGGGGGCTTTACCGCAGTACTTC CAWSSPRQGALPQYF
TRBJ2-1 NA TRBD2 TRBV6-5 TGTGCCAGCAGCCCAACTAGCGGGATAAGCAATGAGCAGTTCTTC CASSPTSGISNEQFF
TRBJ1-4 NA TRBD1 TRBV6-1 TGTGCCAGCAGTGACACGACAGGGGGCGGTCGGCTGTTTTTT CASSDTTGGGRLFF
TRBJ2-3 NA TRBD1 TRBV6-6 TGTGCCAGCAGTCAATGGGACAGGAGCACAGATACGCAGTATTTT CASSQWDRSTDTQYF
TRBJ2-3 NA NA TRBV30 TGTGCCTGGAAGCCTTCTAGCACAGATACGCAGTATTTT CAWKPSSTDTQYF
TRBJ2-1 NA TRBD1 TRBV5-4 TGTGCCAGCAGAAACGGACAGGGCCTCTACAATGAGCAGTTCTTC CASRNGQGLYNEQFF
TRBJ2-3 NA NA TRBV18 TGTGCCAGCTCACTAAGCACAGATACGCAGTATTTT CASSLSTDTQYF
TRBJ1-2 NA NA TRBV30 TGTGCTTCAGGGTTCTATGGCTACACCTTC CASGFYGYTF
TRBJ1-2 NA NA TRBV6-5 TGTGCCAGCAGGATGACAGAAGGTCGATATGGCTACACCTTC CASRMTEGRYGYTF
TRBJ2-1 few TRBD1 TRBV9 TGTGCCAGCAGCGTAGCGGTGTGGGGACAGGGCAGGAGCCATGAGCAGTTCTTC CASSVAVWGQGRSHEQFF
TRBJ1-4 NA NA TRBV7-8 TGTGCCAGCAGCTCTAGGCTATCTAATGAAAAACTGTTTTTT CASSSRLSNEKLFF
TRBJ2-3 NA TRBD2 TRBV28 TGTGCCAGCAGTCTTAGCGGGGAAGCAGAACTTTTT CASSLSGEAELF
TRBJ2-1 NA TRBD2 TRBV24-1 TGTGCCACCAGTGATTTTGGACTAGCACCCTACAATGAGCAGTTCTTC CATSDFGLAPYNEQFF
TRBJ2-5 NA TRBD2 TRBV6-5 TGTGCCAGCAGTTTCATAATAGAGCGGGAGCACGAGACCCAGTACTTC CASSFIIEREHETQYF
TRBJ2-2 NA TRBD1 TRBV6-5 TGTGCCAGCAAGCGGGACAGGGGAAATGGCGGGGAGCTGTTTTTT CASKRDRGNGGELFF
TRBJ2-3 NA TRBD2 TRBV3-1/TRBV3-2 TGTGCCAGCAGCCATTTTAGTCCGGGAGGGGTCACAGATACGCAGTATTTT CASSHFSPGGVTDTQYF
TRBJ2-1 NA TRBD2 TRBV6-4 TGTGCCAGCAGTGACGACGCTAGCGGGAGTAACGAGCAGTTCTTC CASSDDASGSNEQFF
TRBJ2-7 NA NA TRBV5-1 TGCGCCAGTCATCCGGGACTCGCGGGCGAGCAGTACTTC CASHPGLAGEQYF
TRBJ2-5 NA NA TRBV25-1 TGTGCCAGCAGTGAATCCCAAATCGAGACCCAGTACTTC CASSESQIETQYF
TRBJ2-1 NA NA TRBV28 TGTGCCAGCAGTCTATACACGGAGGGCAATGAGCAGTTCTTC CASSLYTEGNEQFF
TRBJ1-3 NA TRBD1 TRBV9 TGTGCCAGCAGCTCCTCCGGGACAGGGGCAGGAAACACCATATATTTT CASSSSGTGAGNTIYF
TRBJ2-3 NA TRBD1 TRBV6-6 TGTGCCAGCAGGGGGACAGGGGAACCGGATACGCAGTATTTT CASRGTGEPDTQYF
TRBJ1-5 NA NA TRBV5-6 TGTGCCAGCAGCTTCTCCTCCGTGGGGGGACAGCCCCAGCATTTT CASSFSSVGGQPQHF
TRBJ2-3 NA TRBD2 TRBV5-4 TGTGCCAGCAGCTTCAGGAGCGGGAGTTCGAATACGCAGTATTTT CASSFRSGSSNTQYF
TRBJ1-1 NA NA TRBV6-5 TGTGCCAGCAGTCTTACAGGGTCTACCGATGAAGCTTTCTTT CASSLTGSTDEAFF
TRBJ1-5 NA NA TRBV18 TGTGCCAGCTCAATACAGTCTAGCAATCAGCCCCAGCATTTT CASSIQSSNQPQHF
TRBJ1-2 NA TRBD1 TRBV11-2 TGTGCCAGCAGCCAGACAGGGGGCAACTATGGCTACACCTTC CASSQTGGNYGYTF
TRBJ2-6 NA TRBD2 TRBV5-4 TGTGCCAGCAGCTGGCCCCGGGGGGCTGGGGCCAACGTCCTGACTTTC CASSWPRGAGANVLTF
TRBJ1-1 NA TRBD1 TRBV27 TGTGCCAGCAGCGGACAGGGATGGACTGAAGCTTTCTTT CASSGQGWTEAFF
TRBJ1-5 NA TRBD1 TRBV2 TGTGCCAGCAGAAGAGGACAGGGGATGGGCAATCAGCCCCAGCATTTT CASRRGQGMGNQPQHF
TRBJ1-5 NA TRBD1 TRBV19 TGTGCCAGTAGTACCTTGGGACAGAGCAATCAGCCCCAGCATTTT CASSTLGQSNQPQHF
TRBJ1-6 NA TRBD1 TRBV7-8 TGTGCCAGCAGCTACTTGACAGGGCCGCCGGATTCACCCCTCCACTTT CASSYLTGPPDSPLHF
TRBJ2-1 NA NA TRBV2 TGTGCCAGCGGGGCGGAACGATCCAATGAGCAGTTCTTC CASGAERSNEQFF
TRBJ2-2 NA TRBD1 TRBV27 TGTGCCAGCAGGACTCTAGGGACAGGGTTACCCGGGGAGCTGTTTTTT CASRTLGTGLPGELFF
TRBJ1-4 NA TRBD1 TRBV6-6 TGTGCCAGCAGTCCCGGACAGGGGGCCGACGAAAAACTGTTTTTT CASSPGQGADEKLFF
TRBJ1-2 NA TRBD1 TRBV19 TGTGCCAGTAGTCCGGGACAGGGGGGCTATGGCTACACCTTC CASSPGQGGYGYTF
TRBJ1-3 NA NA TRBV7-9 TGTGCCAGCAGCCCCAACCTGGGCAGGGGCTCTGGAAACACCATATATTTT CASSPNLGRGSGNTIYF
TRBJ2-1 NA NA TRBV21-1 TGTGCCAGCCTGCCGACTAGCGGGAGGGCTGGGAATGAGCAGTTCTTC CASLPTSGRAGNEQFF
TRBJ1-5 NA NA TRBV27 TGTGCCAGCAGTCTCTACGGGACACCTATCCAGCCCCAGCATTTT CASSLYGTPIQPQHF
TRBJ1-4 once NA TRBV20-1 TGCAGTGCTCCGGTTGGTGAAAAACTGTTTTTT CSAPVGEKLFF
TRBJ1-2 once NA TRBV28 TGTGCCAGCAGTTTAAAGGGGCAGGGCTACACCTTC CASSLKGQGYTF
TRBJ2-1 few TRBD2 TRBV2 TGTGCCAGCACAAGACTAGCGGGATACAATGAGCAGTTCTTC CASTRLAGYNEQFF
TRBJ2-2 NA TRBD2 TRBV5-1 TGCGCCAGCAGCTTGGCCCCTCATAGCGGGAGGATAAGGGACACCGGGGAGCTGTTTTTT CASSLAPHSGRIRDTGELFF
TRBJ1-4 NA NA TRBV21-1 TGTGCCAGCAGCAAAAGGGCGACAGGTCCTTCTGAAAAACTGTTTTTT CASSKRATGPSEKLFF
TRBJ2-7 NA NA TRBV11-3 TGTGCCAGCAGCCCCCCAGGGTTCCCCTACGAGCAGTACTTC CASSPPGFPYEQYF
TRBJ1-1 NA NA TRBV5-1 TGCGCCAGCAGCTTGGCCGGGGGGTCTGAAGCTTTCTTT CASSLAGGSEAFF
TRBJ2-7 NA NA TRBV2 TGTGCCAGCAGTGTAAGAGGGCGAGAGCAGTACTTC CASSVRGREQYF
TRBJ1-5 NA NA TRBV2 TGTGCCAGCAACGAAAGGCGGGCCTACAATCAGCCCCAGCATTTT CASNERRAYNQPQHF